The clone carrying this T cell receptor beta chain was seen only once. No antigen is known for it. TCR alpha and TCR beta cDNA libraries carrying sample barcodes and UMIs were produced by 5'RACE using constant-segment primers. One entry per CDR3 protein, called by TCRdb with MiXCR from the 5' RACE reads. This sample has some 300,000 distinct CDR3 sequences, with 20% to 25% found just once. The data were taken from a study of T-cell memory formation after mild COVID-19. Overall study context: Most TCR clusters belonged to a single donor.

V was shortened by 6 bases and J by 6 bases, with 17 bases between the two germline ends. This CDR3 region has 14 residues. Germline CDR1 reads SGHRS; CDR2 reads YFSETQ. Overall study findings and caveats: The authors did not confirm SARS-CoV-2 specificity of second-wave clones peaking day 37. For contracting clones, CD4+ ones sat mainly in CM and EM, CD8+ in EMRA.

This sequence originates from a man between 18 and 29 years old who had mild COVID-19 (a few samples of this study predate the infection). Cell type and time point are not known. The rearrangement joins TRBV5-1 to TRBJ2-3; TRBD2 might be the D (7 bases). Sample: PBMCs or a T cell subset sorted from them (not recorded which). The CDR3: CASTAGAPRDTQYF. CDR3 DNA sequence: TGCGCCAGCACCGCGGGGGCGCCCCGGGATACGCAGTATTTT.